The clone carrying this T cell receptor (beta chain) was picked up one time. Its antigen remains unknown. This sample stems from a study of shared clonotypes between healthy human individuals. Turning to the study itself: The cohort had two women and three men, ages 18 to 49. Findings and limits, study-wide: Generation of non-shared clonotypes was less probable than generation of clonotypes shared by all four donors. Represented diversity (both genetic and exposure-history) was limited by the small number of donors. Naive subsets generally exceeded memory subsets in estimated richness.

Deletions cut 2 bases from V and 0 bases from J, with 11 bases between. Per the germline V gene, CDR1 is MNHNS and CDR2 is SASEGT. The CDR3 runs 15 residues. Here immunoSEQ multiplex PCR was the method, and the copy in TCRdb shows in-frame clones only, minus some. The sample records 2 million to 2.5 million clones, more than 85% being singletons. The receptor's source is a man between 18 and 35 years old in good health. Some clones in this sample may be carry-over from other donors' samples. V and J are TRBV6-1 and TRBJ2-7, with D tentatively TRBD1 or TRBD2 (5 bases each). Sequencing used naive CD4+ T cells from PBMCs. Subset noted: CD45RA+ positively selected. In DNA, the CDR3 is TGTGCCAGCAGTGAATGGGACGTCAGCTCCTACGAGCAGTACTTC. This codes for CASSEWDVSSYEQYF.